This T cell receptor beta chain was captured by sequencing in a study of cytomegalovirus exposure and HLA in healthy donors. Study-wide results and caveats: Later on, a genetic analysis was performed. It linked a missense variant in DCLRE1C with V- and J-gene trimming of TCR beta. Several V segments, TRBV6-2 and TRBV6-3 among them, could not be told apart and were dropped.

This clone is termed medium-sized. Antigen: not known. The PCR made use of 60 Vbeta and 13 Jbeta primers. Repertoires were generated with immunoSEQ multiplex PCR, while TCRdb's copy carries only in-frame clones and drops some. The sample shows tens of thousands of clones, around three quarters of them seen only once. V was clipped by 5 bases and J by 3 bases, with 17 bases between them. The length of the CDR3 is 15 residues. The germline CDR1 and CDR2 sequences are MNHEY and SMNVEV (reference sequence). The TCR comes from a man between 60 and 70 years old in good health and CMV-seronegative. The sequenced sample consisted of PBMCs. This chain uses TRBV27 with TRBJ2-7; D might be TRBD1 (6 bases). In nucleotides, the CDR3 is TGTGCCAGCAGTAAGGTGGGTTACAGGGTCTACGAGCAGTACTTC. It translates to CASSKVGYRVYEQYF.